This entry features one T cell receptor (beta chain) sequence. The CDR3 runs 12 residues. Germline assignment: CDR1 SEHNR and CDR2 FQNEAQ (reference sequence). The ends were cut back, 1 base at V and 8 bases at J, with 6 bases in the middle. This record comes from a study of T cell responses to AZD1222 COVID-19 vaccine. Measured with immunoSEQ multiplex PCR; TCRdb has only the in-frame clones, and not every one. Of fewer than 150,000 clones listed, around 92% are singletons. The sequence derives from an adult in good health. The chain joins TRBV7-9 to TRBJ2-1; no reliable D call. The sequenced sample was peripheral blood, obtained on day 0 of AZD1222 vaccination. The CDR3 nucleotides are TGTGCCAGCAGCTTAGTCCTCGATGAGCAGTTCTTC. Translating it yields CASSLVLDEQFF.